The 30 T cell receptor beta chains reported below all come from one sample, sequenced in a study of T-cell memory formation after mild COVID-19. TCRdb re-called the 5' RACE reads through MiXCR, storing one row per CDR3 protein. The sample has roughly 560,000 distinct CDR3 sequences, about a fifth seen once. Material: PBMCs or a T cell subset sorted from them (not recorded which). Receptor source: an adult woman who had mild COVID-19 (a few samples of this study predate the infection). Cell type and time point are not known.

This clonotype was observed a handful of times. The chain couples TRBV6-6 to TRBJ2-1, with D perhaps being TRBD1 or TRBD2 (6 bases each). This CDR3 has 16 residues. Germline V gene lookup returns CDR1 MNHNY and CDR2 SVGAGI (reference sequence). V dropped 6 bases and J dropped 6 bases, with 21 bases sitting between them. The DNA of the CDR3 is TGTGCCAGCAGCCAGGGTGGGGGACACGGGAGCAATGAGCAGTTCTTC. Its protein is CASSQGGGHGSNEQFF.

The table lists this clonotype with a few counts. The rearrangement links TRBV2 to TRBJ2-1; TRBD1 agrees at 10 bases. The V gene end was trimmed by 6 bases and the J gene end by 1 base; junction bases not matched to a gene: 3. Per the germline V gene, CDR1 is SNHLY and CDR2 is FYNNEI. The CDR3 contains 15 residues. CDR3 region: CASRVDRGSYNEQFF. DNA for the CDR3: TGTGCCAGCAGGGTGGACAGGGGGTCCTACAATGAGCAGTTCTTC.

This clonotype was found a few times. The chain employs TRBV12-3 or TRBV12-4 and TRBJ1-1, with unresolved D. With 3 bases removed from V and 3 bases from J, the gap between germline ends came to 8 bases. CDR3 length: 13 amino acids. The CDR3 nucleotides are TGTGCCAGCAGTTTGTTTCTAGACACTGAAGCTTTCTTT. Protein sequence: CASSLFLDTEAFF.

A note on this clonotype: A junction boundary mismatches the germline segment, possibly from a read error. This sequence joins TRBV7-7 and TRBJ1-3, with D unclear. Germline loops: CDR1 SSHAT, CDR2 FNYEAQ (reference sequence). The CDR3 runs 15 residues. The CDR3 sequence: CASSLNARSGNTIYF. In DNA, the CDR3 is TGTGCTAGCAGCTTAAACGCCAGATCTGGAAACACCATATATTTT. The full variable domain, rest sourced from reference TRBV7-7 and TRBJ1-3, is GAGVSQSPRYKVTKRGQDVTLRCDPISSHATLYWYQQALGQGPEFLTYFNYEAQPDKSGLPSDRFSAERPEGSISTLTIQRTEQRDSAMYRCASSLNARSGNTIYFGEGSWLTVV.

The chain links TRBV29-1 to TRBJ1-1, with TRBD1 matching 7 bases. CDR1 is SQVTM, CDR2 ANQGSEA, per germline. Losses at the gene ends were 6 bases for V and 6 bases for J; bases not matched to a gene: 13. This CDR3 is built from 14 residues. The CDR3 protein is CSVPPTGAGPEAFF. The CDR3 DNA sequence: TGCAGCGTCCCCCCCACAGGGGCAGGACCTGAAGCTTTCTTT.

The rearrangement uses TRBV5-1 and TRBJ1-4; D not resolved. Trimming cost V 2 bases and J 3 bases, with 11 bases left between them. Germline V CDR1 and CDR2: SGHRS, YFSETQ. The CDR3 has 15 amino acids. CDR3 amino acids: CASSFPGLSNEKLFF. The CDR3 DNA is TGCGCCAGCAGCTTCCCAGGTCTGTCTAATGAAAAACTGTTTTTT.

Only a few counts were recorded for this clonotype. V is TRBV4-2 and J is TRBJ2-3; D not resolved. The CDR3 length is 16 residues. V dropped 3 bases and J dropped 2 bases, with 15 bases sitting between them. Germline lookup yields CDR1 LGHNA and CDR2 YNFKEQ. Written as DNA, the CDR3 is TGTGCCAGCAGCCAGACTTCAGCGTCCCCCACAGATACGCAGTATTTT. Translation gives CASSQTSASPTDTQYF.

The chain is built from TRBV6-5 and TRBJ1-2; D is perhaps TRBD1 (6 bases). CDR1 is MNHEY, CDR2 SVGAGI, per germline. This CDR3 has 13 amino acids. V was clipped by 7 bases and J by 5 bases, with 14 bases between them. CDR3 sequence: CASTATGRYGYTF. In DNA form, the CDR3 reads TGTGCCAGCACCGCGACAGGCCGTTATGGCTACACCTTC.

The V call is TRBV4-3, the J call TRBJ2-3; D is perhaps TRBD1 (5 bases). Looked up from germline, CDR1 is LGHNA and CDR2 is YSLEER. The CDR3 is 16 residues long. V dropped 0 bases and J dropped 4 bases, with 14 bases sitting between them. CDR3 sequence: CASSQDLSRAADTQYF. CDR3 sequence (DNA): TGCGCCAGCAGCCAAGATCTTAGCAGGGCCGCAGATACGCAGTATTTT.

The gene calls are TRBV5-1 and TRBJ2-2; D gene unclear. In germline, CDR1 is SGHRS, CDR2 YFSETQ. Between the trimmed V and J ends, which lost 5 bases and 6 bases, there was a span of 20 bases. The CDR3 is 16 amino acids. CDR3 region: CASSQPDGIRPGELFF. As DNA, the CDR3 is TGCGCCAGCAGTCAGCCGGACGGAATAAGGCCCGGGGAGCTGTTTTTT.

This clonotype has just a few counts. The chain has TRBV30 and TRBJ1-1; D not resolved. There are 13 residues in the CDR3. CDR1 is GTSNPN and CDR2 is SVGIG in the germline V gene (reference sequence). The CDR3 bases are TGTGCACAAGGACGACATGGGAACACTGAAGCTTTCTTT. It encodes CAQGRHGNTEAFF.

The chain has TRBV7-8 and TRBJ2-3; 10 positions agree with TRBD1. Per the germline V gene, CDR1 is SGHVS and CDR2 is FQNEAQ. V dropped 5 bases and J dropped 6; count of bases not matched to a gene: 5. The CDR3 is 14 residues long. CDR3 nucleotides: TGTGCCAGCAGCAAGGGGACAGGGGCCGATACGCAGTATTTT. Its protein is CASSKGTGADTQYF.

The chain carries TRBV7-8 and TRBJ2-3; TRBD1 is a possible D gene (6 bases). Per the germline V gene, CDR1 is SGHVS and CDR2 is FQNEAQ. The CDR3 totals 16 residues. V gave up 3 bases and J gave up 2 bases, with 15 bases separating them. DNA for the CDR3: TGTGCCAGCAGCTTCTCCCAGGGGTATTCCACAGATACGCAGTATTTT. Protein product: CASSFSQGYSTDTQYF.

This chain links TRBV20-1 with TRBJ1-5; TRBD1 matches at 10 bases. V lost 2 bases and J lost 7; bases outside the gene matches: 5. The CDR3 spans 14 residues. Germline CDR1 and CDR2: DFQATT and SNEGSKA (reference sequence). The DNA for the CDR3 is TGCAGTGCTAGATCGGGACAGGGGTTGCAGCCCCAGCATTTT. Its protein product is CSARSGQGLQPQHF.

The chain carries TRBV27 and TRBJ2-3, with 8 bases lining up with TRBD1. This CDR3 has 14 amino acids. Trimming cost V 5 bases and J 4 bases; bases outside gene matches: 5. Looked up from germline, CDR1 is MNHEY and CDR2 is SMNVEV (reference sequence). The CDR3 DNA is TGTGCCAGCAGTCCCCAGACAGGGGCAGATACGCAGTATTTT. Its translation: CASSPQTGADTQYF.

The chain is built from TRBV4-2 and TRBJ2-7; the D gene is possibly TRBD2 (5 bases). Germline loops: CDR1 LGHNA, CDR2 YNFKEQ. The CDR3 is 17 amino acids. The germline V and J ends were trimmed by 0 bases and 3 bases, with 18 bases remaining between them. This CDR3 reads CASSQDGQRPTNYEQYF. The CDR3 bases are TGTGCCAGCAGCCAAGACGGTCAGCGGCCGACTAACTACGAGCAGTACTTC.

This CDR3 reads CASARKLQGLSYNEQFF. For the CDR3, the DNA is TGCGCCAGCGCTCGGAAGTTACAGGGACTCTCCTACAATGAGCAGTTCTTC. The J gene is TRBJ2-1, the V gene TRBV5-1, with D perhaps assigned TRBD1 or TRBD2 (6 bases each). V lost 7 bases to trimming and J lost 0 bases, with 20 bases between them. The CDR3 contains 17 residues. In germline, CDR1 is SGHRS, CDR2 YFSETQ.

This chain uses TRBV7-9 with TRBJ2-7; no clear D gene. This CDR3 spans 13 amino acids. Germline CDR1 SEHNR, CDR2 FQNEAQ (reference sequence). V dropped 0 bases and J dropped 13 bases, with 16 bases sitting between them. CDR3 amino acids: CASSLAGGPLYYF. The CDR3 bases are TGTGCCAGCAGCTTAGCTGGCGGCCCCCTGTATTACTTC. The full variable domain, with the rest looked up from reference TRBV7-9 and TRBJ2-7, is DTGVSQNPRHKITKRGQNVTFRCDPISEHNRLYWYRQTLGQGPEFLTYFQNEAQLEKSRLLSDRFSAERPKGSFSTLEIQRTEQGDSAMYLCASSLAGGPLYYFGPGTRLTVT.

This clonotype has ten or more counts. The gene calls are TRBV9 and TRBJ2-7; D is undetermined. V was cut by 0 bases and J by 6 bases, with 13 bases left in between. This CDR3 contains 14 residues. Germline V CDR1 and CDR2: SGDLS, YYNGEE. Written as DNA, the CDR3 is TGTGCCAGCAGCGTAGACGCCACCCTCGGCGAGCAGTACTTC. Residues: CASSVDATLGEQYF. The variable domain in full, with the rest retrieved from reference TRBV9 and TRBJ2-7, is DSGVTQTPKHLITATGQRVTLRCSPRSGDLSVYWYQQSLDQGLQFLIQYYNGEERAKGNILERFSAQQFPDLHSELNLSSLELGDSALYFCASSVDATLGEQYFGPGTRLTVT.

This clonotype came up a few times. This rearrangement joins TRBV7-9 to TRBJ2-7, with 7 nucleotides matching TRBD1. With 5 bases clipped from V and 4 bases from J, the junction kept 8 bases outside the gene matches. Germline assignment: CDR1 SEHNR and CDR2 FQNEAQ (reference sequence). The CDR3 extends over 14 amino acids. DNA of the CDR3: TGTGCCAGCAGCAGTTACAGGGGATTTTACGAGCAGTACTTC. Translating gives CASSSYRGFYEQYF. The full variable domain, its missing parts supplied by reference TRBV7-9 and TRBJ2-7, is DTGVSQNPRHKITKRGQNVTFRCDPISEHNRLYWYRQTLGQGPEFLTYFQNEAQLEKSRLLSDRFSAERPKGSFSTLEIQRTEQGDSAMYLCASSSYRGFYEQYFGPGTRLTVT.

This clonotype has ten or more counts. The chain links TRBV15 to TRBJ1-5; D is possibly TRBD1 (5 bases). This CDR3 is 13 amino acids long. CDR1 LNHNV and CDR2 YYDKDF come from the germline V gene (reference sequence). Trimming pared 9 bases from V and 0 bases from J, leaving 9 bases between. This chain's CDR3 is CATTAYSNQPQHF. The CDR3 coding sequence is TGTGCCACGACAGCGTATAGCAATCAGCCCCAGCATTTT.

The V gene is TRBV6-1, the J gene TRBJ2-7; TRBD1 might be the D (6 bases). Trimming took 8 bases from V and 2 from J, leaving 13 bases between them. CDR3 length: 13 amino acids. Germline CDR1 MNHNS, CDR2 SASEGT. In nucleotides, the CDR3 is TGTGCCAGCGTCCTGGGGGCCACCTACGAGCAGTACTTC. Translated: CASVLGATYEQYF.

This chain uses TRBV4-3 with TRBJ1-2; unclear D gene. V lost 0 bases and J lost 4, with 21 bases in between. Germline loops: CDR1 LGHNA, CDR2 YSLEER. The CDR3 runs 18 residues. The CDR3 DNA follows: TGCGCCAGCAGCCAAGAACCCCCACCTCTATACTCTATCTATGGCTACACCTTC. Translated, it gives CASSQEPPPLYSIYGYTF.

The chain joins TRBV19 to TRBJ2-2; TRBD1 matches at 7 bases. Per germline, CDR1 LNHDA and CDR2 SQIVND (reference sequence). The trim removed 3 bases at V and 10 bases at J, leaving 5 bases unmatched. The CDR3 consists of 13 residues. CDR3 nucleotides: TGTGCCAGTAGTATCGGGGACAGTCCGGAGCTGTTTTTT. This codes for CASSIGDSPELFF. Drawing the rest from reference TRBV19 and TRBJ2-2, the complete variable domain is DGGITQSPKYLFRKEGQNVTLSCEQNLNHDAMYWYRQDPGQGLRLIYYSQIVNDFQKGDIAEGYSVSREKKESFPLTVTSAQKNPTAFYLCASSIGDSPELFFGEGSRLTVL.

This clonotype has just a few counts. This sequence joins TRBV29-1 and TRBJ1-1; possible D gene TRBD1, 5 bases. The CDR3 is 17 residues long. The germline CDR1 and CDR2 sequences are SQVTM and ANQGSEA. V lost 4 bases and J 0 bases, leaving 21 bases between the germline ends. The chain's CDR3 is CSVASGTARRMNTEAFF. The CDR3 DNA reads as TGCAGCGTTGCCTCCGGGACCGCTAGGAGAATGAACACTGAAGCTTTCTTT.

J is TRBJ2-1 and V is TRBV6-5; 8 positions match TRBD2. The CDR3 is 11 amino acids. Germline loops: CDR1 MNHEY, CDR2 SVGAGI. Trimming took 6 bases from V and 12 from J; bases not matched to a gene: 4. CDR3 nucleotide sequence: TGTGCCAGCAGCGCGGGAGGTGTGCAGTTCTTC. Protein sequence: CASSAGGVQFF.

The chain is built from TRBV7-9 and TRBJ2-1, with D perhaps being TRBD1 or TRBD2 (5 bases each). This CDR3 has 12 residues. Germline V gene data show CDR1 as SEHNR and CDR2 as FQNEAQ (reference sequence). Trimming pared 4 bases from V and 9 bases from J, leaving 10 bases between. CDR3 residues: CASSWDGFEQFF. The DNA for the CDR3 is TGTGCCAGCAGCTGGGACGGATTTGAGCAGTTCTTC.

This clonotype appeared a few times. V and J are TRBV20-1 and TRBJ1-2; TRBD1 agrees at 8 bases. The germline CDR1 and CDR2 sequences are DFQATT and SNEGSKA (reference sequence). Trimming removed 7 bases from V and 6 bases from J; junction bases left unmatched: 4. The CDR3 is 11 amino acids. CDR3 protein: CSVGRGHGYTF. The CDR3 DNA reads TGCAGTGTGGGCAGGGGGCATGGCTACACCTTC.

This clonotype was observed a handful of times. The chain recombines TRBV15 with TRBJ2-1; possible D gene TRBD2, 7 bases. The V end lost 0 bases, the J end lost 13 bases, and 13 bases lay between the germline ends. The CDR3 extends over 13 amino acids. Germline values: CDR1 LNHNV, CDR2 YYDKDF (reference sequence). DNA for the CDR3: TGTGCCACCAGCAGAGATCAAGGGGGGGCCCAGTTCTTC. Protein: CATSRDQGGAQFF.

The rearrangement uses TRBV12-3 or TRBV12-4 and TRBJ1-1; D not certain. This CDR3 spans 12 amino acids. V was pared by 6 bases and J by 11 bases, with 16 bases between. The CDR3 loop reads CASSPGGNRAFF. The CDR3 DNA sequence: TGTGCCAGCAGCCCGGGTGGGAACCGCGCTTTCTTT.